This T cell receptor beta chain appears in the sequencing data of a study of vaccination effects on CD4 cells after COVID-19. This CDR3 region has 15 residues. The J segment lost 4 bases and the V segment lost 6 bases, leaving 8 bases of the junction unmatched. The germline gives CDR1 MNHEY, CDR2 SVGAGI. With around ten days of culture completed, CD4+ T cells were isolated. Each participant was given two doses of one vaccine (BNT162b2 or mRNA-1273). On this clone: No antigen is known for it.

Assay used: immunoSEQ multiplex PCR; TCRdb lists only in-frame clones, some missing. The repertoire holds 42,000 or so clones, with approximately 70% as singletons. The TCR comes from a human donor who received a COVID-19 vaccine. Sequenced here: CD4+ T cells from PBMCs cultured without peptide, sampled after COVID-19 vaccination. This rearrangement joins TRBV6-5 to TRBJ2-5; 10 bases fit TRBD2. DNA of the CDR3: TGTGCCAGCAGGCGTACTGGACTAGCGGCAGAGACCCAGTACTTC. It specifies CASRRTGLAAETQYF.